Listed below are T cell receptor beta chains from one sample, sequenced in a study of cytomegalovirus exposure and HLA in healthy donors. TCRdb's copy holds only in-frame clones and misses some; the assay was immunoSEQ multiplex PCR. The sample includes 200,000 to 250,000 clones. The material sequenced was PBMCs. Every receptor here comes from a woman between 25 and 40 years old in good health and CMV-seropositive. The CDR3 runs from the conserved cysteine through the conserved F or W. D genes are given only for firm matches.

TRBD2 TRBJ2-1 TRBV6-5 CASTAGTSLYNEQFF TGTGCCAGCACTGCCGGGACTAGCCTCTACAATGAGCAGTTCTTC
TRBD1 TRBJ1-4 TRBV28 CASSMISGGVGEKLFF TGTGCCAGCAGCATGATATCAGGGGGAGTAGGTGAAAAACTGTTTTTT
TRBD2 TRBJ2-2 TRBV19 CASSSALAGGELFF TGTGCCAGTAGTTCCGCCCTAGCGGGCGGGGAGCTGTTTTTT
TRBD2 TRBJ2-5 TRBV4-2 CASSELAGGPQLYF TGTGCCAGCAGTGAACTAGCGGGGGGCCCTCAGCTGTACTTC
NA TRBJ2-7 TRBV7-2 CASSPSGVFGEQYF TGTGCCAGCAGCCCCTCAGGGGTTTTCGGCGAGCAGTACTTC
TRBD2 TRBJ2-7 TRBV6-5 CASSYGAGGDYEQYF TGTGCCAGCAGTTACGGGGCGGGGGGGGACTACGAGCAGTACTTC
NA TRBJ1-3 TRBV6-1 CATTWGHSGNTIYF TGTGCCACCACCTGGGGGCACTCTGGAAACACCATATATTTT
NA TRBJ2-7 TRBV28 CASSLSAVRYF TGTGCCAGCAGTTTATCTGCGGTCCGGTACTTC
NA TRBJ1-1 TRBV7-2 CASSLAGLTEAFF TGTGCCAGCAGCTTAGCGGGCCTCACTGAAGCTTTCTTT
NA TRBJ1-2 TRBV6-5 CASSKRQAYGYTF TGTGCCAGCAGCAAACGACAGGCCTATGGCTACACCTTC
NA TRBJ2-1 TRBV27 CASSLTTSRDEQFF TGTGCCAGCAGTTTAACAACGTCTAGAGATGAGCAGTTCTTC
TRBD1 TRBJ1-6 TRBV5-4 CASRAADRGNSPLHF TGTGCCAGCAGAGCCGCGGACAGGGGGAATTCACCCCTCCACTTT
TRBD1 TRBJ2-5 TRBV2 CASRGQGGEETQYF TGTGCCAGCAGGGGACAGGGGGGAGAAGAGACCCAGTACTTC
NA TRBJ2-7 TRBV4-1 CASSQEWQSYEQYF TGCGCCAGCAGCCAAGAGTGGCAGTCCTACGAGCAGTACTTC
TRBD2 TRBJ2-7 TRBV28 CASSLAGGKYEQYF TGTGCCAGCAGCTTAGCGGGAGGGAAATACGAGCAGTACTTC
NA TRBJ1-1 TRBV7-6 CASSLAAGGRSEAFF TGTGCCAGCAGCTTAGCAGCGGGGGGCCGATCTGAAGCTTTCTTT
TRBD1 TRBJ1-2 TRBV7-2 CASSPQGGPYGYTF TGTGCCAGCAGCCCACAGGGGGGGCCATATGGCTACACCTTC
NA TRBJ2-5 TRBV4-1 CASSPTLELEQYF TGCGCCAGCAGCCCCACGTTAGAACTAGAGCAGTACTTC
NA TRBJ2-3 TRBV6-5 CASSYSERTDTQYF TGTGCCAGCAGCTACTCAGAGCGCACAGATACGCAGTATTTT
NA TRBJ1-5 TRBV27 CASSFVNQPQHF TGTGCCAGCAGTTTCGTAAATCAGCCCCAGCATTTT
TRBD1 TRBJ2-5 TRBV19 CASSSRDRGYQETQYF TGTGCCAGTAGTTCCCGGGACAGGGGGTACCAAGAGACCCAGTACTTC
NA TRBJ1-4 TRBV27 CASSLRVNEKLFF TGTGCCAGCAGTTTGAGGGTAAATGAAAAACTGTTTTTT
NA TRBJ1-2 TRBV18 CASSPETGLNYGYTF TGTGCCAGCTCACCAGAGACAGGTCTTAACTATGGCTACACCTTC
NA TRBJ2-3 TRBV5-1 CASSSSRAITDTQYF TGCGCCAGCAGCTCCTCCCGAGCCATCACAGATACGCAGTATTTT
TRBD1 TRBJ2-2 TRBV29-1 CSVGGPRDRGNTGELFF TGCAGCGTTGGGGGGCCCCGGGACAGAGGGAACACCGGGGAGCTGTTTTTT
NA TRBJ2-3 TRBV6-6 CASSYSASTDTQYF TGTGCCAGCAGTTACTCGGCTAGCACAGATACGCAGTATTTT
NA TRBJ2-5 TRBV27 CASSLLPQGRETQYF TGTGCCAGCAGTTTACTACCGCAGGGTAGAGAGACCCAGTACTTC
NA TRBJ1-2 TRBV7-8 CASSEIANYGYTF TGTGCCAGCAGCGAGATAGCTAACTATGGCTACACCTTC